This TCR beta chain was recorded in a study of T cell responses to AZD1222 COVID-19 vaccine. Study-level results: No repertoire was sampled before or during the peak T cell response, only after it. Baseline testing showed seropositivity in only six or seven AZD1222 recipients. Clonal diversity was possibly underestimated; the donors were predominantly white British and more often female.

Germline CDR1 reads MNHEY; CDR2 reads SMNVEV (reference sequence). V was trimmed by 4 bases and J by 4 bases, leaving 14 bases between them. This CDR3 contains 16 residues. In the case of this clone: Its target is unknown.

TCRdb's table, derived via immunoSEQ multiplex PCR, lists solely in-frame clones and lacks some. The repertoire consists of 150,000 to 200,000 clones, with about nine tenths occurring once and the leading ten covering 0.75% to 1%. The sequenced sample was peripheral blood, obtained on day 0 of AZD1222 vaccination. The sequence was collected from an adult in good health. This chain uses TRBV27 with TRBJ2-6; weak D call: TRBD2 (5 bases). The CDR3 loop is CASSSQPLAGANVLTF. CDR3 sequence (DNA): TGTGCCAGCAGTTCCCAGCCTCTAGCCGGGGCCAACGTCCTGACTTTC.